These 17 T cell receptor beta chains came from one sample sequenced in a study of T cell responses to AZD1222 COVID-19 vaccine. Generated by immunoSEQ multiplex PCR, the TCRdb table keeps only in-frame clones and is missing some. This table holds roughly 44,000 clones, more than 80% found once. The sequencing used peripheral blood, collected on day 0 of AZD1222 vaccination. The origin of the receptors is an adult in good health.

The rearrangement uses TRBV7-9 and TRBJ2-1; TRBD2 matches at 8 bases. CDR3 length: 13 residues. Unmatched junction bases numbered 6, after V lost 6 bases and J lost 8 bases. Germline V gives CDR1 SEHNR, CDR2 FQNEAQ (reference sequence). The CDR3 region has the DNA TGTGCCAGCAGGATAGCGGGGATCCATGAGCAGTTCTTC. It yields the protein CASRIAGIHEQFF.

The V gene is TRBV10-2, the J gene TRBJ1-1; no clear D. The V gene's germline CDR1 is WSHSY and CDR2 SAAADI. The CDR3 consists of 12 residues. V lost 5 bases and J lost 4, with 8 bases in between. Here the CDR3 DNA reads TGCGCCAGCAGTCCCCAGGCCACTGAAGCTTTCTTT. Translated, it gives CASSPQATEAFF.

The chain couples TRBV2 to TRBJ1-1, with D possibly TRBD1 on 5 matching bases. Trimming cost V 4 bases and J 0 bases, with 9 bases left between them. The CDR3 totals 14 residues. Germline V gives CDR1 SNHLY, CDR2 FYNNEI. For the CDR3, the DNA is TGTGCCAGCAGTGGACAGTTTGTGAACACTGAAGCTTTCTTT. Amino acid sequence: CASSGQFVNTEAFF.

This chain joins TRBV5-6 and TRBJ2-5, with 7 bases fitting TRBD1. Trimming cost V 4 bases and J 1 base; bases outside gene matches: 10. Germline loops: CDR1 SGHDT, CDR2 YYEEEE. The CDR3 is made up of 16 amino acids. CDR3 sequence reads: CASSNMGQSTQETQYF. DNA for the CDR3: TGTGCCAGCAGCAACATGGGACAGTCAACCCAAGAGACCCAGTACTTC.

This chain uses TRBV5-1 with TRBJ2-7; TRBD1 agrees at 10 bases. CDR1 and CDR2 (germline): SGHRS, YFSETQ. The V segment lost 0 bases and the J segment 4 bases; nucleotides outside the gene matches: 1. CDR3 length equals 14 residues. Here the CDR3 DNA reads TGCGCCAGCAGCTTGGGGGGACAGGGGTACGAGCAGTACTTC. This translates into CASSLGGQGYEQYF.

The V gene is TRBV28, the J gene TRBJ1-3; D remains unclear. Germline V gene lookup returns CDR1 MDHEN and CDR2 SYDVKM. The CDR3 spans 16 residues. The V gene lost 7 bases and the J gene lost 1 base, with 17 bases spanning the gap. This CDR3 reads CASTPPGVPSGNTIYF. CDR3 bases: TGTGCCAGCACCCCGCCCGGGGTGCCGTCTGGAAACACCATATATTTT.

The chain uses TRBV28 and TRBJ2-7; D might be TRBD2 (6 bases). CDR1 is MDHEN and CDR2 is SYDVKM in the germline V gene. Between the trimmed V and J ends, which lost 8 bases and 9 bases, there was a span of 11 bases. The CDR3 has 10 residues. The CDR3 protein is CASGGRTQYF. The CDR3 DNA follows: TGTGCCAGCGGAGGGAGGACGCAGTACTTC. The full variable domain, rest sourced from reference TRBV28 and TRBJ2-7, is DVKVTQSSRYLVKRTGEKVFLECVQDMDHENMFWYRQDPGLGLRLIYFSYDVKMKEKGDIPEGYSVSREKKERFSLILESASTNQTSMYLCASGGRTQYFGPGTRLTVT.

The chain recombines TRBV7-2 with TRBJ2-7; D call uncertain. Trimming removed 5 bases from V and 4 bases from J, with 9 bases in between. Germline V gene sequence: CDR1 SGHTA, CDR2 FQGNSA. The CDR3 totals 12 residues. The CDR3 loop reads CASSPTGYEQYF. In nucleotides, the CDR3 is TGTGCCAGCAGCCCGACCGGGTACGAGCAGTACTTC.

V gene TRBV27 combines with J gene TRBJ2-7, with D tentatively TRBD2 (6 bases). CDR3 length: 14 residues. The germline V gene encodes CDR1 MNHEY and CDR2 SMNVEV (reference sequence). The V gene lost 5 bases and the J gene lost 2 bases, with 13 bases spanning the gap. This CDR3 is CASSPSWGAYEQYF. As DNA, the CDR3 is TGTGCCAGCAGTCCCAGCTGGGGGGCCTACGAGCAGTACTTC.

The CDR3 reads CASSETVGNQPQHF. The CDR3, as DNA: TGTGCCAGCAGTGAAACAGTGGGCAATCAGCCCCAGCATTTT. The chain links TRBV6-1 to TRBJ1-5; no clear D. The germline CDR1 and CDR2 sequences are MNHNS and SASEGT. Trimming took off 2 bases at V and 2 bases at J, with 7 bases between the two ends. The CDR3 runs to 14 residues.

This clone was seen more than once but under ten times. The V gene is TRBV7-9, the J gene TRBJ2-7; 9 bases fit TRBD1. Trimming at V came to 3 bases and at J to 4 bases, leaving 7 bases not matched to a gene. Germline V gene data show CDR1 as SEHNR and CDR2 as FQNEAQ (reference sequence). The CDR3 has 15 residues. The CDR3 reads CASSFTGGALYEQYF. CDR3 sequence (DNA): TGTGCCAGCAGCTTTACAGGGGGCGCTTTGTACGAGCAGTACTTC.

This clone was seen a few times. The chain couples TRBV19 to TRBJ1-1, with TRBD1 matching 7 bases. J gave up 11 bases and V 7 bases, and 13 bases lay outside the gene matches. Germline loops: CDR1 LNHDA, CDR2 SQIVND (reference sequence). The CDR3 length is 13 residues. The CDR3 DNA reads TGTGCCAGTACCGACACAGGGGAAGTGGTCGCTTTCTTT. It codes for CASTDTGEVVAFF.

The chain links TRBV9 to TRBJ2-5; D is undetermined. This CDR3 is built from 14 residues. Germline-derived CDR1 and CDR2 are SGDLS and YYNGEE. The V gene lost 3 bases and the J gene lost 5 bases, with 14 bases spanning the gap. Written as DNA, the CDR3 is TGTGCCAGCAGCGCCTTGTATGGTTCGGAGACCCAGTACTTC. This translates into CASSALYGSETQYF. The whole variable domain, filled in from reference TRBV9 and TRBJ2-5, reads DSGVTQTPKHLITATGQRVTLRCSPRSGDLSVYWYQQSLDQGLQFLIQYYNGEERAKGNILERFSAQQFPDLHSELNLSSLELGDSALYFCASSALYGSETQYFGPGTRLLVL.

The CDR3 bases are TGCAGCGTTGTTTTGGGGGGGGCTTTTGGTACGCAGTATTTT. Its protein is CSVVLGGAFGTQYF. The chain recombines TRBV29-1 with TRBJ2-3; TRBD2 is a possible D gene (7 bases). The length of the CDR3 is 14 residues. With 4 bases removed from V and 8 bases from J, the gap between germline ends came to 19 bases. Germline V gene data show CDR1 as SQVTM and CDR2 as ANQGSEA.

The J gene is TRBJ2-2, the V gene TRBV11-1; D is ambiguous. The CDR3 contains 15 residues. Germline V lookup: CDR1 SGHAT, CDR2 FQDESV (reference sequence). The V end lost 1 base, the J end lost 0 bases, and 6 bases lay between the germline ends. Written as DNA, the CDR3 is TGTGCCAGCAGCTTAGTACGGACGAACACCGGGGAGCTGTTTTTT. Translating gives CASSLVRTNTGELFF.

By frequency in the sample, this clone is medium-sized (0.01 to 0.1%). The rearrangement joins TRBV9 to TRBJ2-7, with 7 bases lining up with TRBD1. Per germline, CDR1 SGDLS and CDR2 YYNGEE. The CDR3 extends over 13 amino acids. J lost 0 bases, V lost 3 bases, and 0 bases had no gene match. The CDR3 region is CASSEGASYEQYF. In nucleotides, the CDR3 is TGTGCCAGCAGCGAGGGGGCCTCCTACGAGCAGTACTTC.

The CDR3 is CATQPSGGPRYEQYF. The CDR3 nucleotides are TGTGCCACCCAGCCCAGCGGGGGGCCTAGGTACGAGCAGTACTTC. The chain is built from TRBV2 and TRBJ2-7; 9 bases are shared with TRBD2. There are 15 residues in the CDR3. V trimming: 10 bases; J trimming: 4 bases; junction bases outside the gene matches: 14. Germline lookup yields CDR1 SNHLY and CDR2 FYNNEI.